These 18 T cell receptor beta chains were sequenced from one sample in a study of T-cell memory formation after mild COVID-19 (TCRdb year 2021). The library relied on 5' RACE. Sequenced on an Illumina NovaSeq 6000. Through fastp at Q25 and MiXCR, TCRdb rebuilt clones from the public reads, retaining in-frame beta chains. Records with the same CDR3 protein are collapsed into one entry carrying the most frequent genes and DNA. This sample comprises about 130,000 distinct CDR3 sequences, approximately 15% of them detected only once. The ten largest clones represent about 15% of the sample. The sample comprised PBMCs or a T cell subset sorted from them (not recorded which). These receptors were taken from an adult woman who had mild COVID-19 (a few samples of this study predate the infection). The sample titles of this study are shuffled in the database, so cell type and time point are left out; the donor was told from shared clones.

CDR3 in amino acids: CAWRTGLNSPLHF. The CDR3 coding sequence is TGTGCCTGGAGGACAGGGTTGAATTCACCCCTCCACTTT. The chain uses TRBV30 and TRBJ1-6; 7 nucleotides agree with TRBD1. V shed 3 bases, J shed 7 bases, and the junction held 3 bases outside the gene matches. This CDR3 contains 13 residues. Germline values: CDR1 GTSNPN, CDR2 SVGIG (reference sequence).

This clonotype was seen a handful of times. DNA of the CDR3: TGCGCCAGCAGCTTGCGGGATCCCACCTACGAGCAGTACTTC. This sequence encodes CASSLRDPTYEQYF. The rearrangement joins TRBV5-1 to TRBJ2-7; a weak D match, TRBD2 (5 bases). The ends were cut back, 1 base at V and 2 bases at J, with 10 bases in the middle. Germline V gives CDR1 SGHRS, CDR2 YFSETQ. There are 14 residues in the CDR3.

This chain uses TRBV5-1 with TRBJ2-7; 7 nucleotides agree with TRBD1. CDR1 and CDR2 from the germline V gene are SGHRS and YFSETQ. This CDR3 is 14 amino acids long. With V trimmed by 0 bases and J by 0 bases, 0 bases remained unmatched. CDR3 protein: CASSLEGASYEQYF. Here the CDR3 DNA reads TGCGCCAGCAGCTTGGAGGGGGCCTCCTACGAGCAGTACTTC. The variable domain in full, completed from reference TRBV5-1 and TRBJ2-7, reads KAGVTQTPRYLIKTRGQQVTLSCSPISGHRSVSWYQQTPGQGLQFLFEYFSETQRNKGNFPGRFSGRQFSNSRSEMNVSTLELGDSALYLCASSLEGASYEQYFGPGTRLTVT.

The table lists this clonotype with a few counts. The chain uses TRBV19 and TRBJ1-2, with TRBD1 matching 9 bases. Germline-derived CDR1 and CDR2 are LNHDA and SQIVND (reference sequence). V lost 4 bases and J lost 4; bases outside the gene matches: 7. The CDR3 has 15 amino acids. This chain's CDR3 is CASSTRTGVSYGYTF. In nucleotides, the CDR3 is TGTGCCAGTAGTACCCGGACAGGGGTCAGCTATGGCTACACCTTC.

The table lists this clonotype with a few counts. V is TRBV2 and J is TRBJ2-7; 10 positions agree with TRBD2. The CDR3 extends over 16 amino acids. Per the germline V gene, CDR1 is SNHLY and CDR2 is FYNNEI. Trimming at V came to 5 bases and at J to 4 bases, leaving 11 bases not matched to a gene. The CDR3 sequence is CASSSSGGPPGYEQYF. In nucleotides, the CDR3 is TGTGCCAGCAGTTCTAGCGGGGGACCCCCCGGATACGAGCAGTACTTC.

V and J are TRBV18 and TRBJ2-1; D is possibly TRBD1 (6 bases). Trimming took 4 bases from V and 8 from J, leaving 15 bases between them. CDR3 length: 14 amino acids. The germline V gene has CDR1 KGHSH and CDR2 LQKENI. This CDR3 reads CASSLVPQGYEQFF. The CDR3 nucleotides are TGTGCCAGCTCACTCGTGCCCCAGGGGTATGAGCAGTTCTTC.

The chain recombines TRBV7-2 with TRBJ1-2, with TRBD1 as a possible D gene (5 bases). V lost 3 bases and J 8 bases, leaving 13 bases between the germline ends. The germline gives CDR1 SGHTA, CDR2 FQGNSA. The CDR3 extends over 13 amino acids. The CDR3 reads CASSLGLGGGYTF. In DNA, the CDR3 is TGTGCCAGCAGCTTGGGACTCGGAGGAGGCTACACCTTC.

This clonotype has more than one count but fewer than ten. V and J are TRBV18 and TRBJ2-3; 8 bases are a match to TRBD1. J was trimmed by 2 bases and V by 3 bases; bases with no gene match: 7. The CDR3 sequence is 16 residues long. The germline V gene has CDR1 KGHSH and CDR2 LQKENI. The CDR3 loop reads CASSPPTGASTDTQYF. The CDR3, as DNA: TGTGCCAGCTCACCCCCGACAGGGGCCTCCACAGATACGCAGTATTTT.

CDR3 amino acids: CASSQDIPLTSGSTYEQYF. As DNA, the CDR3 is TGTGCCAGCAGCCAAGATATCCCCCTGACTAGCGGGAGCACCTACGAGCAGTACTTC. V is TRBV4-2 and J is TRBJ2-7, with TRBD2 identical over 12 bases. V lost 0 bases and J lost 2; bases outside the gene matches: 11. Germline loops: CDR1 LGHNA, CDR2 YNFKEQ. There are 19 residues in the CDR3.

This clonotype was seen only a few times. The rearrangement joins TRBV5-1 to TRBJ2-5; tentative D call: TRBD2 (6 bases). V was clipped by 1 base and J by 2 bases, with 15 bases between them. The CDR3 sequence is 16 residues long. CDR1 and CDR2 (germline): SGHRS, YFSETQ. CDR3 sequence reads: CASSLWIPGVQETQYF. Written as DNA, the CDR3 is TGCGCCAGCAGCTTGTGGATTCCGGGAGTTCAAGAGACCCAGTACTTC.

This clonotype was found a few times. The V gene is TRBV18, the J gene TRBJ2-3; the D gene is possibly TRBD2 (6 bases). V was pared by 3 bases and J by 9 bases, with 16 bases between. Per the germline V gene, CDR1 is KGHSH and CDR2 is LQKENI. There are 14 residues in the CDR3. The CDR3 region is CASSPRESGRTQYF. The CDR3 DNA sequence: TGTGCCAGCTCACCCCGGGAGTCGGGGAGAACGCAGTATTTT. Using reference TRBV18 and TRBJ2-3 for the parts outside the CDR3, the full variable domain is NAGVMQNPRHLVRRRGQEARLRCSPMKGHSHVYWYRQLPEEGLKFMVYLQKENIIDESGMPKERFSAEFPKEGPSILRIQQVVRGDSAAYFCASSPRESGRTQYFGPGTRLTVL.

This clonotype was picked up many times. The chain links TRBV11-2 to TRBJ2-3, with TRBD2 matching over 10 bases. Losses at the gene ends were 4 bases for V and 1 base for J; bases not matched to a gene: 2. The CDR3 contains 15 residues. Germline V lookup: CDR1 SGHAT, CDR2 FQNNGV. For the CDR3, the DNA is TGTGCCAGCAGCTCGCTAGCGGGGGGCACAGATACGCAGTATTTT. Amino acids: CASSSLAGGTDTQYF.

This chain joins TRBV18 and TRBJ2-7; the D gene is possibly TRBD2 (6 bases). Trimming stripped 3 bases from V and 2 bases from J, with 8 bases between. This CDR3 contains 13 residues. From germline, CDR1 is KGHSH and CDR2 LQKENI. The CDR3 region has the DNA TGTGCCAGCTCACCGGAGGGACCCTACGAGCAGTACTTC. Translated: CASSPEGPYEQYF.

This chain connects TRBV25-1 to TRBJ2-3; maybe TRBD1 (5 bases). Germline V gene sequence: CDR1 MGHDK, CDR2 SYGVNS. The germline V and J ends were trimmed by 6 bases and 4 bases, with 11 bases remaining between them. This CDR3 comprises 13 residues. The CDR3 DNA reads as TGTGCCAGCAGGGACATAGGGGCAGATACGCAGTATTTT. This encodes CASRDIGADTQYF.

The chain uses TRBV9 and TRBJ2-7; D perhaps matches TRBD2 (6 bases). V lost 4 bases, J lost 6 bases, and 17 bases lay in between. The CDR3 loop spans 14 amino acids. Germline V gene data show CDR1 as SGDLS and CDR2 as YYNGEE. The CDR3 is CASSPRRGFAEQYF. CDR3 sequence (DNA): TGTGCCAGCAGCCCGCGTCGGGGGTTCGCCGAGCAGTACTTC.

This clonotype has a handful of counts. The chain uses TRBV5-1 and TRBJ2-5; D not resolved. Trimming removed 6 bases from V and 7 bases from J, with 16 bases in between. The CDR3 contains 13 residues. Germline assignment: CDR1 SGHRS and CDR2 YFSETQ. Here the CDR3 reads CASNLGSDGTQYF. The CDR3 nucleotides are TGCGCCAGCAACCTGGGCTCCGACGGGACCCAGTACTTC. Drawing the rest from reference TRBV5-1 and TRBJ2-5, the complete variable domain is KAGVTQTPRYLIKTRGQQVTLSCSPISGHRSVSWYQQTPGQGLQFLFEYFSETQRNKGNFPGRFSGRQFSNSRSEMNVSTLELGDSALYLCASNLGSDGTQYFGPGTRLLVL.

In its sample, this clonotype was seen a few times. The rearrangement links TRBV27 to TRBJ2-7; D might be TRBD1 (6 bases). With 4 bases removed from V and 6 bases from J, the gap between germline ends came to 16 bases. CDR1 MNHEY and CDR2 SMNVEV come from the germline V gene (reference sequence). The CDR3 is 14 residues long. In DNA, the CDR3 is TGTGCCAGCAGTTCCGGGACATGGGCGGGCGAGCAGTACTTC. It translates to CASSSGTWAGEQYF.

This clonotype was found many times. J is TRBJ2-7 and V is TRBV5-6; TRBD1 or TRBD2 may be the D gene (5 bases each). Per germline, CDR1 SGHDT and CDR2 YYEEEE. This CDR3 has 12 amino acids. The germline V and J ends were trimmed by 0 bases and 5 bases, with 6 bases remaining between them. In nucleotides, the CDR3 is TGTGCCAGCAGCTTGGGAGGGGACGAGCAGTACTTC. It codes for CASSLGGDEQYF.